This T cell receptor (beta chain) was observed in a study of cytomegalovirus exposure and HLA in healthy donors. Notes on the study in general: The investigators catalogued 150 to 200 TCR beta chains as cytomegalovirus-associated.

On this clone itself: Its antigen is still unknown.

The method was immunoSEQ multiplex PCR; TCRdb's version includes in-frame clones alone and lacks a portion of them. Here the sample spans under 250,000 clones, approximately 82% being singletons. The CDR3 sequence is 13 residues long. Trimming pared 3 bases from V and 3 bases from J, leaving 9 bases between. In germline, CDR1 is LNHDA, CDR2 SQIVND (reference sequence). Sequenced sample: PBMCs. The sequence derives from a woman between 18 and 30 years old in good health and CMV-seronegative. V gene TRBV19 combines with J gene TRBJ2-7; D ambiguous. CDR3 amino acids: CASSMDGFYEQYF. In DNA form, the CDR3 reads TGTGCCAGTAGTATGGACGGCTTCTACGAGCAGTACTTC.